The clone carrying this T cell receptor (beta chain) was recorded many times. The junction does not match germline at one end; this may be a read error. The sample is drawn from a study of neurological immune-mediated disorders. TCRdb re-called the 5' RACE reads with MiXCR, one entry per CDR3 protein. The sample includes tens of thousands of distinct CDR3 sequences, more than 15% seen only once; the top ten take approximately 15%. Germline-derived CDR1 and CDR2 are MNHNS and SASEGT. The CDR3 spans 13 residues. Sequenced material: PBMCs. The chain uses TRBV6-1 and TRBJ2-7, with a possible D match to TRBD1 (5 bases). This clonotype originated in a woman aged 40-49 years in good health. CDR3: CAISDSSRYEQYF. CDR3 DNA sequence: TGTGCCATCAGTGACAGCTCCCGCTACGAGCAGTACTTC.